One sample yielded the 21 T cell receptor beta chains listed below, sequenced in a study of T cells after posttransplantation cyclophosphamide. Method: immunoSEQ multiplex PCR; TCRdb's copy keeps in-frame clones and lacks some. This sample carries 30,000 to 40,000 clones, none of them present only once. The sequencing input was PBMCs. These TCRs come from a man aged 50 to 59 in good health, CMV-negative, and a related stem cell transplant donor.

This clone was recorded at least ten times. The chain combines TRBV7-2 with TRBJ1-6; 7 bases are shared with TRBD1. The CDR3 length is 15 residues. Per the germline V gene, CDR1 is SGHTA and CDR2 is FQGNSA. J gave up 7 bases and V 5 bases, and 8 bases lay outside the gene matches. CDR3 DNA: TGTGCCAGCAGCCCCCCCGGAGGGGGCAATTCACCCCTCCACTTT. Translation: CASSPPGGGNSPLHF.

Ten or more counts support this clone. V usage is TRBV7-2 and J usage is TRBJ1-3, with D possibly TRBD1 on 5 matching bases. The germline CDR1 and CDR2 sequences are SGHTA and FQGNSA. V lost 1 base to trimming and J lost 4 bases, with 8 bases between them. CDR3 length equals 14 residues. CDR3 sequence (DNA): TGTGCCAGCAGCTTAGGGAGGGGAGGAAACACCATATATTTT. Translating gives CASSLGRGGNTIYF.

The chain carries TRBV11-2 and TRBJ2-1, with D possibly being TRBD2 (5 bases). Between the trimmed V and J ends, which lost 8 bases and 0 bases, there was a span of 20 bases. The CDR3 sequence is 17 residues long. The germline V gene encodes CDR1 SGHAT and CDR2 FQNNGV. For the CDR3, the DNA is TGTGCCAGCGGCGGCGGAGGTCGCCGGAGCTCCTACAATGAGCAGTTCTTC. Protein: CASGGGGRRSSYNEQFF.

The sample holds many counts of this clone. The chain uses TRBV6-5 and TRBJ1-1, with 7 bases lining up with TRBD1. The CDR3 has 15 amino acids. CDR1 is MNHEY, CDR2 SVGAGI, per germline. The junction had 10 bases not matched to a gene; V was cut back by 7 bases and J by 2 bases. In DNA form, the CDR3 reads TGTGCCAGCATCAGAGACAGGGTCCCTAACACTGAAGCTTTCTTT. As protein: CASIRDRVPNTEAFF.

The table lists this clone with many counts. J is TRBJ1-1 and V is TRBV30; D perhaps matches TRBD1 (5 bases). Trimming shortened V by 2 bases and J by 2 bases, and 9 bases separated the two germline ends. The CDR3 spans 13 residues. The germline CDR1 and CDR2 sequences are GTSNPN and SVGIG (reference sequence). The CDR3: CAWSHGGNTEAFF. CDR3 DNA sequence: TGTGCCTGGAGTCACGGGGGTAACACTGAAGCTTTCTTT. The variable domain in full, completed from reference TRBV30 and TRBJ1-1, reads SQTIHQWPATLVQPVGSPLSLECTVEGTSNPNLYWYRQAAGRGLQLLFYSVGIGQISSEVPQNLSASRPQDRQFILSSKKLLLSDSGFYLCAWSHGGNTEAFFGQGTRLTVV.

This clone came up many times. V usage is TRBV29-1 and J usage is TRBJ1-2, with 11 positions matching TRBD1. The CDR3 loop spans 13 amino acids. In germline, CDR1 is SQVTM, CDR2 ANQGSEA. J gave up 3 bases and V 5 bases, and 2 bases lay outside the gene matches. The CDR3 DNA is TGCAGCGTTCGGACAGGGGGCGACTATGGCTACACCTTC. It encodes CSVRTGGDYGYTF.

This clone has at least ten counts. This chain connects TRBV15 to TRBJ1-5, with a possible D match to TRBD1 (6 bases). From germline, CDR1 is LNHNV and CDR2 YYDKDF (reference sequence). V lost 0 bases and J lost 5, with 11 bases in between. The CDR3 sequence is 15 residues long. This CDR3 is CATSRDGGAYQPQHF. Here the CDR3 DNA reads TGTGCCACCAGCAGAGATGGGGGCGCATATCAGCCCCAGCATTTT.

This clone has ten or more counts. This chain connects TRBV21-1 to TRBJ1-1; the table's D gene call, TRBD1, was not cross checked with the DNA. TRBV21-1 is recorded as a pseudogene. The CDR3 consists of 17 residues. CDR3 coding DNA: TGTGCCAGCAGCAAAGGGTGGCAGGTCCGATTGAACACTGAAGCTTTCTTT. It yields the protein CASSKGWQVRLNTEAFF.

This clone was seen at least ten times. The chain uses TRBV7-2 and TRBJ2-1; tentatively, D is TRBD2 (5 bases). The V and J ends lost 3 bases and 0 bases respectively, with 9 bases between them. Germline V gives CDR1 SGHTA, CDR2 FQGNSA. The CDR3 has 15 amino acids. In DNA form, the CDR3 reads TGTGCCAGCAGCTTTTCGGGGAGCTCCTACAATGAGCAGTTCTTC. Protein sequence: CASSFSGSSYNEQFF.

This clone occurred many times. V gene TRBV29-1 combines with J gene TRBJ2-3, with D perhaps TRBD1 (5 bases). CDR3 length: 12 residues. CDR1 is SQVTM and CDR2 is ANQGSEA in the germline V gene. Trimming took off 5 bases at V and 0 bases at J, with 6 bases between the two ends. The CDR3 DNA is TGCAGCGTTACAGGAAGCACAGATACGCAGTATTTT. It translates to CSVTGSTDTQYF.

This clone was detected many times. The genes are TRBV7-6 and TRBJ1-6, with D unclear. CDR3 size: 16 residues. V lost 2 bases and J 5 bases, leaving 13 bases between the germline ends. Germline values: CDR1 SGHVS, CDR2 FNYEAQ. CDR3 nucleotides: TGTGCCAGCAGCTTATTCCGGTCGGGGAATAATTCACCCCTCCACTTT. This sequence encodes CASSLFRSGNNSPLHF.

This clone appeared many times. This chain uses TRBV5-6 with TRBJ1-2; D call uncertain. From germline, CDR1 is SGHDT and CDR2 YYEEEE. Trimming pared 4 bases from V and 4 bases from J, leaving 14 bases between. The CDR3 spans 14 residues. CDR3 nucleotides: TGTGCCAGCAGCCCGGGTGTGGTGGGCTATGGCTACACCTTC. It encodes CASSPGVVGYGYTF.

At least ten counts were recorded for this clone. The chain recombines TRBV7-9 with TRBJ1-2; D is ambiguous. This CDR3 has 11 amino acids. Germline V gene lookup returns CDR1 SEHNR and CDR2 FQNEAQ (reference sequence). Trimming pared 6 bases from V and 8 bases from J, leaving 10 bases between. CDR3 sequence (DNA): TGTGCCAGCAGTTCCCGTGAGGGCTACACCTTC. Encoded protein: CASSSREGYTF.

Many counts were recorded for this clone. V gene TRBV6-1 combines with J gene TRBJ2-3, with a possible D match to TRBD1 (6 bases). V shed 3 bases and J shed 2 bases, with 15 bases lying between them. CDR3 length: 16 residues. The germline V gene has CDR1 MNHNS and CDR2 SASEGT. CDR3 nucleotides: TGTGCCAGCAGTGACTGGACAGAACGGGTCACAGATACGCAGTATTTT. This codes for CASSDWTERVTDTQYF.

This clone was seen at least ten times. The chain links TRBV7-3 to TRBJ2-1; D remains unclear. The CDR3 sequence is 12 residues long. The V end lost 5 bases, the J end lost 7 bases, and 9 bases lay between the germline ends. Germline V gene lookup returns CDR1 SGHTA and CDR2 FQGTGA. This CDR3 reads CASSQTNNEQFF. CDR3 nucleotides: TGTGCCAGCAGCCAGACAAATAATGAGCAGTTCTTC. Full variable domain (rest looked up from reference TRBV7-3 and TRBJ2-1): GAGVSQTPSNKVTEKGKYVELRCDPISGHTALYWYRQSLGQGPEFLIYFQGTGAADDSGLPNDRFFAVRPEGSVSTLKIQRTERGDSAVYLCASSQTNNEQFFGPGTRLTVL.

This clone was detected ten times or more. The gene calls are TRBV30 and TRBJ1-1, with TRBD1 as a possible D gene (6 bases). Looked up from germline, CDR1 is GTSNPN and CDR2 is SVGIG (reference sequence). Trimming took 2 bases from V and 3 from J, leaving 13 bases between them. There are 14 residues in the CDR3. The CDR3 nucleotides are TGTGCCTGGAGTTGGGACATGATGGACACTGAAGCTTTCTTT. Amino acid sequence: CAWSWDMMDTEAFF.

This clone was detected ten times or more. The chain couples TRBV18 to TRBJ1-2; D perhaps matches TRBD1 (5 bases). The ends were cut back, 3 bases at V and 6 bases at J, with 8 bases in the middle. Germline V CDR1 and CDR2: KGHSH, LQKENI. The CDR3 loop spans 12 amino acids. The CDR3 DNA sequence: TGTGCCAGCTCACCCGCGGGGGATGGCTACACCTTC. Translation gives CASSPAGDGYTF.

The chain couples TRBV5-1 to TRBJ2-3; 13 nucleotides line up with TRBD2. The CDR3 runs 17 residues. Germline assignment: CDR1 SGHRS and CDR2 YFSETQ. The V and J ends lost 3 bases and 10 bases, in that order; junction bases with no gene match: 14. For the CDR3, the DNA is TGCGCCAGCAGCTGGACCGTACTAGCGGGGGGGCCGTCGTCGCAGTATTTT. The encoded protein is CASSWTVLAGGPSSQYF.

This clone was seen at least ten times. This chain uses TRBV5-6 with TRBJ2-7; 10 bases line up with TRBD2. The CDR3 sequence is 15 residues long. Germline loops: CDR1 SGHDT, CDR2 YYEEEE. V lost 3 bases to trimming and J lost 7 bases; unmatched junction nucleotides: 10. This CDR3 is CASSSSLAGVWEQYF. The CDR3 DNA reads TGTGCCAGCAGCTCCAGTCTAGCGGGAGTCTGGGAGCAGTACTTC.

This clone was counted at least ten times. The genes are TRBV6-5 and TRBJ1-2; 9 positions agree with TRBD1. Germline CDR1 and CDR2: MNHEY and SVGAGI. The CDR3 runs 13 residues. V dropped 8 bases and J dropped 6; count of bases not matched to a gene: 7. DNA of the CDR3: TGTGCCAGCGTAAGGGACAGGGAAAATGGCTACACCTTC. Encoded protein: CASVRDRENGYTF.

This clone came up many times. The chain combines TRBV29-1 with TRBJ2-3; 11 bases match TRBD2. The CDR3 length is 14 residues. The V segment lost 2 bases and the J segment 9 bases; nucleotides outside the gene matches: 7. Per the germline V gene, CDR1 is SQVTM and CDR2 is ANQGSEA. CDR3 sequence reads: CSVESSGGAPTQYF. The CDR3 region has the DNA TGCAGCGTTGAAAGTAGCGGGGGGGCCCCAACGCAGTATTTT.